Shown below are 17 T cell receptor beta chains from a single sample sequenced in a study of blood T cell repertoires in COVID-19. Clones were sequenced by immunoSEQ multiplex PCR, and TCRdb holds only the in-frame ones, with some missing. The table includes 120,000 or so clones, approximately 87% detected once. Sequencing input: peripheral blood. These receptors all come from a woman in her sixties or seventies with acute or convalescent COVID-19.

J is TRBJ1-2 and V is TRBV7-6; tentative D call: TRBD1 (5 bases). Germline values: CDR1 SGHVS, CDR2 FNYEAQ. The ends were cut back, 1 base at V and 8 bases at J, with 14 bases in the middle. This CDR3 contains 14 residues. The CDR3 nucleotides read TGTGCCAGCAGCTTAGGGGGCTCGGGGGACGGCTACACCTTC. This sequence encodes CASSLGGSGDGYTF.

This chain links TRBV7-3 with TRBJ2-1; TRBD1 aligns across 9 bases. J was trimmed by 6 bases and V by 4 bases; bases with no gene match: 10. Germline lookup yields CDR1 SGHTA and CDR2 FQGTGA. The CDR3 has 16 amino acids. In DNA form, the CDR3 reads TGTGCCAGCAGCTCCCCCCCCGGGACAGGGCGCAATGAGCAGTTCTTC. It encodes CASSSPPGTGRNEQFF.

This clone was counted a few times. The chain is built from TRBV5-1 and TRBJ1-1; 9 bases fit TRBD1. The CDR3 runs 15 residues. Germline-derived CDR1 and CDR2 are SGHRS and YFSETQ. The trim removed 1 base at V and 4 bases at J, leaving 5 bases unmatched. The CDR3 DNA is TGCGCCAGCAGCTTGTTCGTGGACAGGGGCACTGAAGCTTTCTTT. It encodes CASSLFVDRGTEAFF.

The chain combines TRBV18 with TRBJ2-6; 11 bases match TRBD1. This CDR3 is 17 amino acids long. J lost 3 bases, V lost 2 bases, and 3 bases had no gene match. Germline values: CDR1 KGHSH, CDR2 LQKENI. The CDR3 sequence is CASSPGQGAGGANVLTF. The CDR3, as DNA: TGTGCCAGCTCACCAGGACAGGGGGCAGGTGGGGCCAACGTCCTGACTTTC.

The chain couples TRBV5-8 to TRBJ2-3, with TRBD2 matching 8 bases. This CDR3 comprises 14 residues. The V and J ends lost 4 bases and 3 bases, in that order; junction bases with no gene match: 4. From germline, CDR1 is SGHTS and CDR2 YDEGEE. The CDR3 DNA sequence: TGTGCCAGCAGCACCGGGACTAGGACAGATACGCAGTATTTT. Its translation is CASSTGTRTDTQYF.

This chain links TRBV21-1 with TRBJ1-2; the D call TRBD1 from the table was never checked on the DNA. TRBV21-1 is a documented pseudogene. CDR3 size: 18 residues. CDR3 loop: CASRETGGFNPNTDGYTF. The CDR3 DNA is TGTGCCAGCAGGGAAACAGGGGGCTTTAACCCAAACACAGATGGCTACACCTTC.

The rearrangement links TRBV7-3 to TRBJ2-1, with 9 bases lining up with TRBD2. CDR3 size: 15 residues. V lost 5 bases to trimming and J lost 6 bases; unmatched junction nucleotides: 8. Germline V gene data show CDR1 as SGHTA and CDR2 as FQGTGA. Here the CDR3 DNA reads TGTGCCAGCAGCATAGAGGCTAGCGGGGTCAATGAGCAGTTCTTC. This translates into CASSIEASGVNEQFF.

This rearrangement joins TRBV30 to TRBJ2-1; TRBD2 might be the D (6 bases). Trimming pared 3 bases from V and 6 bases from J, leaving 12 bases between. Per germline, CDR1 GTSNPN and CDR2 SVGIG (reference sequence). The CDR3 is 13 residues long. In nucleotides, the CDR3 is TGTGCCTGGAGCCTCCAGGGACTCAATGAGCAGTTCTTC. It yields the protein CAWSLQGLNEQFF.

This CDR3 is CASSSRQGVYNEQFF. The CDR3 DNA reads TGTGCCAGCAGCTCCCGACAGGGGGTTTATAATGAGCAGTTCTTC. The chain uses TRBV7-3 and TRBJ2-1; 9 bases map to TRBD1. CDR1 is SGHTA and CDR2 is FQGTGA in the germline V gene. Losses at the gene ends were 4 bases for V and 7 bases for J; bases not matched to a gene: 8. The CDR3 length is 15 residues.

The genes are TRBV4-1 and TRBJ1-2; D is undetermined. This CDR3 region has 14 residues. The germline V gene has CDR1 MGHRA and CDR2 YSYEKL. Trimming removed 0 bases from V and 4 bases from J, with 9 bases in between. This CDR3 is CASSQDSPGYGYTF. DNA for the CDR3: TGCGCCAGCAGCCAAGATAGCCCGGGCTATGGCTACACCTTC.

CDR3 sequence reads: CASSLGQMGNTIYF. The CDR3 DNA reads TGTGCCAGCAGCTTAGGACAGATGGGAAACACCATATATTTT. The chain recombines TRBV7-2 with TRBJ1-3; D might be TRBD1 (5 bases). The CDR3 sequence is 14 residues long. Germline V CDR1 and CDR2: SGHTA, FQGNSA. The V and J ends lost 1 base and 4 bases respectively, with 8 bases between them. Using reference TRBV7-2 and TRBJ1-3 for the parts outside the CDR3, the full variable domain is GAGVSQSPSNKVTEKGKDVELRCDPISGHTALYWYRQSLGQGLEFLIYFQGNSAPDKSGLPSDRFSAERTGGSVSTLTIQRTQQEDSAVYLCASSLGQMGNTIYFGEGSWLTVV.

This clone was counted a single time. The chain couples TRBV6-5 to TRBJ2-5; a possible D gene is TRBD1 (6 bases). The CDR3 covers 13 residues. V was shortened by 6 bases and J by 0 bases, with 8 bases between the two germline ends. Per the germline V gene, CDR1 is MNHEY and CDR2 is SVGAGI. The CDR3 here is CASRHRDQETQYF. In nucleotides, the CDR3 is TGTGCCAGCAGGCACAGGGACCAAGAGACCCAGTACTTC.

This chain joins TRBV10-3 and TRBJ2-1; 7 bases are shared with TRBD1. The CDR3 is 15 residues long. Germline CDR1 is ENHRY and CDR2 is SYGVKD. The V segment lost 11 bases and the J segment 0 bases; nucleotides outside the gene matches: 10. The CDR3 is CAATGVQSSYNEQFF. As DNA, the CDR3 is TGTGCCGCAACAGGGGTTCAGAGCTCCTACAATGAGCAGTTCTTC.

The CDR3 nucleotides read TGTGCCAGCAGTCTAACTAGTTACGAGCAGTACTTC. Encoded protein: CASSLTSYEQYF. The rearrangement uses TRBV2 and TRBJ2-7, with a tentative D call TRBD2 (5 bases). This CDR3 has 12 amino acids. Germline CDR1 reads SNHLY; CDR2 reads FYNNEI. V dropped 5 bases and J dropped 4 bases, with 9 bases sitting between them.

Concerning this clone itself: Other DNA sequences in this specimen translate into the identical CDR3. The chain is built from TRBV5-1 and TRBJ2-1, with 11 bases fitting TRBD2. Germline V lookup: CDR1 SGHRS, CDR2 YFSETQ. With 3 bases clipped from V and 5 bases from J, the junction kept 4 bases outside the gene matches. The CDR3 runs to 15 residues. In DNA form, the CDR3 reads TGCGCCAGCAGCTCCGGGACTAGCGGCAACAATGAGCAGTTCTTC. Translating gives CASSSGTSGNNEQFF.

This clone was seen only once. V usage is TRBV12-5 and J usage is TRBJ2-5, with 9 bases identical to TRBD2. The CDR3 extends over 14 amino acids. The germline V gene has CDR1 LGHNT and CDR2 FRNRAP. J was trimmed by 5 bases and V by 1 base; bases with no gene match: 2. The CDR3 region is CASGLGGGAETQYF. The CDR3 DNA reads TGTGCTAGTGGTTTGGGCGGGGGGGCGGAGACCCAGTACTTC.

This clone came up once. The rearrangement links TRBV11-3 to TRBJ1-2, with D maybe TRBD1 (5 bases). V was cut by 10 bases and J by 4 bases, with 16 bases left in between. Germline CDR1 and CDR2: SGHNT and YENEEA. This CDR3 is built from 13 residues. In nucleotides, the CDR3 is TGTGCCAATCTTCGACAGTATAGCTATGGCTACACCTTC. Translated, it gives CANLRQYSYGYTF. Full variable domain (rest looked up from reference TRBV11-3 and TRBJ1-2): EAGVVQSPRYKIIEKKQPVAFWCNPISGHNTLYWYLQNLGQGPELLIRYENEEAVDDSQLPKDRFSAERLKGVDSTLKIQPAELGDSAVYLCANLRQYSYGYTFGSGTRLTVV.